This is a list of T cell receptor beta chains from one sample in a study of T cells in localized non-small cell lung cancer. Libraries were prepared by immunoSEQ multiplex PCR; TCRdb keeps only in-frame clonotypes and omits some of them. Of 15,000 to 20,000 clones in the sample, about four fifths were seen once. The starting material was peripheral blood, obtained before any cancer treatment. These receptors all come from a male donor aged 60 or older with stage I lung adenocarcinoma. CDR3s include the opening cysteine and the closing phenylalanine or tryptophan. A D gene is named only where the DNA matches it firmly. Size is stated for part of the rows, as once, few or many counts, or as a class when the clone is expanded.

CASSKEGRSRLAGRTDTQYF | TGTGCCAGCAGCAAAGAGGGCAGGTCTAGACTAGCGGGACGCACAGATACGCAGTATTTT | TRBV21-1 | - | TRBJ2-3 | -
CASSSRMDPNEQFF | TGTGCCAGCAGCTCTCGTATGGACCCCAATGAGCAGTTCTTC | TRBV7-2 | - | TRBJ2-1 | -
CSVGTDSYEQYF | TGCAGCGTTGGGACAGACTCCTACGAGCAGTACTTC | TRBV29-1 | - | TRBJ2-7 | -
CASLALTGELFF | TGTGCCAGCTTAGCCCTCACCGGGGAGCTGTTTTTT | TRBV6-1 | - | TRBJ2-2 | -
CASSLERTGGYEQYF | TGTGCCAGCAGCTTGGAACGGACAGGGGGCTACGAGCAGTACTTC | TRBV5-4 | few | TRBJ2-7 | TRBD1
CASSKDRGAEAFF | TGTGCCAGCTCAAAAGACAGGGGCGCTGAAGCTTTCTTT | TRBV18 | - | TRBJ1-1 | TRBD1
CASSQDPGGVLDEQFF | TGCGCCAGCAGCCAAGATCCAGGGGGCGTGTTGGATGAGCAGTTCTTC | TRBV4-1 | - | TRBJ2-1 | TRBD1
CASSLNPSLAVSTDTQYF | TGTGCCAGCAGCTTAAACCCCTCCCTAGCGGTAAGCACAGATACGCAGTATTTT | TRBV11-3 | - | TRBJ2-3 | TRBD2
CASSLGDSRSYEQYF | TGTGCCAGCAGCTTAGGCGACAGTAGATCCTACGAGCAGTACTTC | TRBV7-9 | - | TRBJ2-7 | -
CASSLRNTIYF | TGTGCCAGCAGCCTCAGAAACACCATATATTTT | TRBV7-2 | - | TRBJ1-3 | -
CASSPYTGWGTEAFF | TGCGCCAGCAGCCCCTACACAGGGTGGGGGACTGAAGCTTTCTTT | TRBV5-1 | - | TRBJ1-1 | -
CASSTRPRDPWSDTQYF | TGCGCCAGCAGCACTCGACCCCGGGACCCCTGGTCAGATACGCAGTATTTT | TRBV4-1 | - | TRBJ2-3 | -
CSVPHPGRNYEQYF | TGCAGCGTTCCCCACCCCGGGAGAAACTACGAGCAGTACTTC | TRBV29-1 | - | TRBJ2-7 | -
CASSFRLDTLSYEQYF | TGTGCCAGCAGTTTCCGACTAGACACCCTCTCCTACGAGCAGTACTTC | TRBV28 | few | TRBJ2-7 | -
CASSPGAGTVTGELFF | TGTGCCAGCTCACCTGGGGCAGGGACCGTTACCGGGGAGCTGTTTTTT | TRBV18 | - | TRBJ2-2 | -
CASSVDGFTYEQYF | TGTGCCAGCAGCGTAGATGGGTTTACCTACGAGCAGTACTTC | TRBV9 | - | TRBJ2-7 | -
CASTYPGLDAPAKNIQYF | TGTGCCAGCACCTATCCGGGACTCGACGCTCCAGCCAAAAACATTCAGTACTTC | TRBV21-1 | - | TRBJ2-4 | -
CASSVGDRGTNEKLFF | TGTGCCAGCAGCGTAGGGGACAGGGGTACTAATGAAAAACTGTTTTTT | TRBV9 | once | TRBJ1-4 | TRBD1
CASSQTSDREPFF | TGTGCCAGCAGCCAGACGTCCGACAGGGAACCGTTCTTC | TRBV14 | - | TRBJ2-1 | TRBD1
CASSPSRRVSFDEQYF | TGTGCCAGCAGCCCTAGCAGGAGGGTGTCCTTTGACGAGCAGTACTTC | TRBV27 | - | TRBJ2-7 | -
CASSFSDRPRYGYTF | TGTGCCAGCAGTTTTTCGGACAGGCCCCGCTATGGCTACACCTTC | TRBV28 | - | TRBJ1-2 | TRBD1
CASSRAGGVADTQYF | TGCGCCAGCAGCCGGGCGGGAGGAGTCGCAGATACGCAGTATTTT | TRBV5-1 | - | TRBJ2-3 | TRBD2
CASSTDTDTQYF | TGTGCCAGCAGTACCGACACAGATACGCAGTATTTT | TRBV6-6 | - | TRBJ2-3 | -
CASSDMGELFF | TGTGCCAGCAGCGACATGGGGGAGCTGTTTTTT | TRBV7-6 | - | TRBJ2-2 | -
CASSYTTGAPDSPLHF | TGTGCCAGCAGTTACACCACAGGAGCGCCGGACTCACCCCTCCACTTT | TRBV6-9 | few | TRBJ1-6 | -
CASSQEASIYNEQFF | TGCGCCAGCAGCCAAGAAGCTAGCATCTACAATGAGCAGTTCTTC | TRBV4-1 | few | TRBJ2-1 | -
CASSPGSPYEQYF | TGTGCCAGCAGCCCTGGATCACCCTACGAGCAGTACTTC | TRBV7-3 | - | TRBJ2-7 | -
CASSPPDRGYSNQPQHF | TGTGCCAGCAGCCCCCCCGACAGGGGCTATAGCAATCAGCCCCAGCATTTT | TRBV5-4 | few | TRBJ1-5 | TRBD1